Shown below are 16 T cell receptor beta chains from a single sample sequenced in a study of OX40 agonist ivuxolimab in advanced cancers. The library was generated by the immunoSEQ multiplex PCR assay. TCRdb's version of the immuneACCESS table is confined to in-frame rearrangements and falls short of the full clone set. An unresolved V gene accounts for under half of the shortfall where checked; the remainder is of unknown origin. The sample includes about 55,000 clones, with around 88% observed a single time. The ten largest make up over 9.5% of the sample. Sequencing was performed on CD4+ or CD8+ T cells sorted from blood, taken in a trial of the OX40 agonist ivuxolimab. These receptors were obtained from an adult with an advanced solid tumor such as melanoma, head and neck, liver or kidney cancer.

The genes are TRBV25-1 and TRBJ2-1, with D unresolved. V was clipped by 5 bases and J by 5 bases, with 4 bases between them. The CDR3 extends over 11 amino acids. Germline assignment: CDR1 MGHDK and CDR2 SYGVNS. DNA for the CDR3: TGTGCCAGCAGTCCCCACAATGAGCAGTTCTTC. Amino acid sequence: CASSPHNEQFF.

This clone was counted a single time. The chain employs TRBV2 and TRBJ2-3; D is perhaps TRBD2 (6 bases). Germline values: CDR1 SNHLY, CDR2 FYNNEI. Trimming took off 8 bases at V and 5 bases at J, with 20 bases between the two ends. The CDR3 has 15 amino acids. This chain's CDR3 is CASGEEEGIGDTQYF. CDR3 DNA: TGTGCCAGCGGCGAGGAGGAGGGGATTGGAGATACGCAGTATTTT. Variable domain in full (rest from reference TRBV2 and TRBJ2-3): EPEVTQTPSHQVTQMGQEVILRCVPISNHLYFYWYRQILGQKVEFLVSFYNNEISEKSEIFDDQFSVERPDGSNFTLKIRSTKLEDSAMYFCASGEEEGIGDTQYFGPGTRLTVL.

The CDR3 coding sequence is TGTGCCACCCCTATCGGTATAGCAGATACGCAGTATTTT. Protein: CATPIGIADTQYF. The chain carries TRBV28 and TRBJ2-3, with unresolved D. Per the germline V gene, CDR1 is MDHEN and CDR2 is SYDVKM. V lost 10 bases and J lost 4, with 15 bases in between. The CDR3 runs to 13 residues. The variable domain in full, with the rest retrieved from reference TRBV28 and TRBJ2-3, is DVKVTQSSRYLVKRTGEKVFLECVQDMDHENMFWYRQDPGLGLRLIYFSYDVKMKEKGDIPEGYSVSREKKERFSLILESASTNQTSMYLCATPIGIADTQYFGPGTRLTVL.

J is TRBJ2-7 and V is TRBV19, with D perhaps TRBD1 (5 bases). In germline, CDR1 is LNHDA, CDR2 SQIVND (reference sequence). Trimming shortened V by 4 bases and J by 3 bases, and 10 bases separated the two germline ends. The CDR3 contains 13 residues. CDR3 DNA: TGTGCCAGTAGTAACCGACAGAACTACGAGCAGTACTTC. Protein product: CASSNRQNYEQYF. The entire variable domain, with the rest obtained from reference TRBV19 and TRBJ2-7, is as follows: DGGITQSPKYLFRKEGQNVTLSCEQNLNHDAMYWYRQDPGQGLRLIYYSQIVNDFQKGDIAEGYSVSREKKESFPLTVTSAQKNPTAFYLCASSNRQNYEQYFGPGTRLTVT.

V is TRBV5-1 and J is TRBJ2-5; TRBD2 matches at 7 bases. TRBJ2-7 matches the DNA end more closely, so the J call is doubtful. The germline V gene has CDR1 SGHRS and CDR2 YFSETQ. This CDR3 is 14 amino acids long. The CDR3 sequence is CASSLSSGFYEQYF. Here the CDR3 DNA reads TGCGCCAGCAGCCTTTCTAGCGGTTTTTACGAGCAGTACTTC.

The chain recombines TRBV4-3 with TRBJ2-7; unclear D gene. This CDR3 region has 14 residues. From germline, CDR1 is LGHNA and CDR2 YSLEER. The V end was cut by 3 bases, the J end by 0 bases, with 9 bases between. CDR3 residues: CASSQATSSYEQYF. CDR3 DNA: TGCGCCAGCAGCCAGGCGACAAGCTCCTACGAGCAGTACTTC.

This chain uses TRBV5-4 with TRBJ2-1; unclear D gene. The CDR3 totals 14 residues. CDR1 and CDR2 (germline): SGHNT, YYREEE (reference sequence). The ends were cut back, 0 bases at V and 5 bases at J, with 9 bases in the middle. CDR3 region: CASSLVGINNEQFF. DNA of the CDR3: TGTGCCAGCAGCTTGGTAGGCATAAACAATGAGCAGTTCTTC.

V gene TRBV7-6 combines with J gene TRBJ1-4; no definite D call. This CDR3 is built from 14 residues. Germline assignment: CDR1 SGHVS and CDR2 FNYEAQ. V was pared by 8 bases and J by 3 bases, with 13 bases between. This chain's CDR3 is CASGNFGANEKLFF. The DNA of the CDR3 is TGTGCCAGCGGGAATTTTGGGGCTAATGAAAAACTGTTTTTT.

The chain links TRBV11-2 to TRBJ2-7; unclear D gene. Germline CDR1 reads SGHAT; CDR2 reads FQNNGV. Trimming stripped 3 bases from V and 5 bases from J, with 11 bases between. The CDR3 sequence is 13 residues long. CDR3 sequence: CASSLTRWDEQYF. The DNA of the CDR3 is TGTGCCAGCAGCTTGACAAGGTGGGACGAGCAGTACTTC.

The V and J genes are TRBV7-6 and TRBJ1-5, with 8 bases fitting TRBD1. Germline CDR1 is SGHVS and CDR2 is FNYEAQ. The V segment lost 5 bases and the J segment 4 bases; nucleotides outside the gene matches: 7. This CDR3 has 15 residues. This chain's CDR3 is CASSRGQGENQPQHF. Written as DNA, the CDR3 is TGTGCCAGCAGCCGAGGACAGGGAGAAAATCAGCCCCAGCATTTT.

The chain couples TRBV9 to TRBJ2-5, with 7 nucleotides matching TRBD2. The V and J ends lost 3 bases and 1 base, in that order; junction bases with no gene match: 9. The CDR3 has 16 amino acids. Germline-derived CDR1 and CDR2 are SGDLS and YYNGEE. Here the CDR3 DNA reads TGTGCCAGCAGCGATTCGTCGCGGGGGACCCAAGAGACCCAGTACTTC. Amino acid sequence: CASSDSSRGTQETQYF.

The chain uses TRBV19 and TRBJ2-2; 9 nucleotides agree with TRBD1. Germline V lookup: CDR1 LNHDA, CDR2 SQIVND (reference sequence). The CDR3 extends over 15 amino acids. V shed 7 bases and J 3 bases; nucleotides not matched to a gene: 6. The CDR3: CASISGQGDTGELFF. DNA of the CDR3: TGTGCCAGTATCTCGGGACAGGGAGACACCGGGGAGCTGTTTTTT.

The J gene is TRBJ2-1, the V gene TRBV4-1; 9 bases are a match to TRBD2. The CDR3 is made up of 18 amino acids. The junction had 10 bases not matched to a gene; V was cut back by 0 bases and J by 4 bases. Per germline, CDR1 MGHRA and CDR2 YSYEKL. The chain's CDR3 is CASSQERIAGAPYNEQFF. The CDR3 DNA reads TGCGCCAGCAGCCAAGAACGGATAGCGGGGGCCCCTTACAATGAGCAGTTCTTC.

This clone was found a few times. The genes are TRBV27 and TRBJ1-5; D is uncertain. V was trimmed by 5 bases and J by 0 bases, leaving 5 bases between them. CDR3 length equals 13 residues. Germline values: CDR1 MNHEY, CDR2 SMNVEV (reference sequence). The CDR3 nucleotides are TGTGCCAGCAGTCGACATAGCAATCAGCCCCAGCATTTT. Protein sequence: CASSRHSNQPQHF.

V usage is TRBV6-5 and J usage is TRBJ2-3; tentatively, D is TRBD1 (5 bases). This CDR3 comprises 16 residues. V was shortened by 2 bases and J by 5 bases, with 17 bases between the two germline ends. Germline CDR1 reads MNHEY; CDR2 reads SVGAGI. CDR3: CASSYKGWNVRDTQYF. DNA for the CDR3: TGTGCCAGCAGTTACAAGGGGTGGAACGTCAGAGATACGCAGTATTTT.

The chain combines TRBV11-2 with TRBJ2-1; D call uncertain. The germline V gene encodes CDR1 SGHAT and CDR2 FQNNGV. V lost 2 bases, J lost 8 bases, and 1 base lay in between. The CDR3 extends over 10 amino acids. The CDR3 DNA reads TGTGCCAGCAGCTTATATGAGCAGTTCTTC. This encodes CASSLYEQFF.